The source of this TCR beta chain is a study of cytomegalovirus exposure and HLA in healthy donors. Whole-study results and caveats: For most TCR beta V segments, an earlier analysis put the productive rate at about 87% or about 30% of the time. It was confirmed in vitro that a few of the CMV-associated chains were specific for CMV antigens. It was reported that TCR beta sequences correctly inferred the HLA-A and HLA-B alleles for most subjects.

A multiplex PCR was run with 60 Vbeta primers and 13 Jbeta primers. Repertoires were generated with immunoSEQ multiplex PCR, while TCRdb's copy carries only in-frame clones and drops some. The repertoire holds 180,000 or so clones, with 70% to 85% as singletons. CDR3 size: 15 residues. The V and J ends lost 5 bases and 5 bases, in that order; junction bases with no gene match: 9. Germline V CDR1 and CDR2: MGHRA, YSYEKL. Note on this clone: Its antigen is undetermined.

The sequence was obtained from a man between 18 and 29 years old in good health and CMV-seronegative. V is TRBV4-1 and J is TRBJ2-5; TRBD2 agrees at 9 bases. Sequenced input: PBMCs. The chain's CDR3 is CASSYSGTSRETQYF. The DNA for the CDR3 is TGCGCCAGCAGCTACTCCGGGACTAGCAGGGAGACCCAGTACTTC.